This passage covers 18 T cell receptor beta chains from one sample sequenced in a study of lymphopenia after photon versus proton radiotherapy (dated by TCRdb to about 2019). To prepare the library, the immunoSEQ multiplex PCR assay was applied. TCRdb took over this immuneACCESS table, retaining in-frame rearrangements with V and J assigned. Such tables are incomplete; in checked studies, under half of the missing clones stem from an unresolved V gene, and the remainder is unexplained. Here the sample has over 4,500 clones; around 89% occur a single time. The ten largest clones represent around 23% of the sample. The sample consisted of peripheral blood, taken from a patient treated with photon-based radiotherapy. The receptor source for this set is a man at least 80 years old with cholangiocarcinoma.

The chain uses TRBV6-5 and TRBJ2-1, with TRBD2 identical over 7 bases. CDR3 size: 16 residues. Germline trimming cut 0 bases from V and 0 bases from J; bases unmatched to any gene: 2. Germline-derived CDR1 and CDR2 are MNHEY and SVGAGI. CDR3 DNA: TGTGCCAGCAGTTACTCGACGGGGGGCTCCTACAATGAGCAGTTCTTC. It specifies CASSYSTGGSYNEQFF.

The CDR3 here is CASSPGLAGDNEQFF. Written as DNA, the CDR3 is TGTGCCAGCTCACCGGGACTAGCGGGGGACAATGAGCAGTTCTTC. This rearrangement joins TRBV18 to TRBJ2-1; 14 nucleotides match TRBD2. J was trimmed by 5 bases and V by 3 bases; bases with no gene match: 0. The germline V gene has CDR1 KGHSH and CDR2 LQKENI. The CDR3 is made up of 15 amino acids.

This chain connects TRBV5-1 to TRBJ2-3; TRBD1 might be the D (6 bases). CDR1 is SGHRS, CDR2 YFSETQ, per germline. CDR3 length equals 14 residues. The V and J ends lost 0 bases and 1 base respectively, with 6 bases between them. The CDR3 here is CASSLAGGTDTQYF. CDR3 in DNA: TGCGCCAGCAGCTTGGCAGGGGGCACAGATACGCAGTATTTT.

The chain links TRBV7-9 to TRBJ2-7, with TRBD2 identical over 8 bases. This CDR3 spans 14 amino acids. J lost 5 bases, V lost 4 bases, and 7 bases had no gene match. From germline, CDR1 is SEHNR and CDR2 FQNEAQ (reference sequence). The CDR3 coding sequence is TGTGCCAGCAGCTCGGGAGGGCTCCGGGACGAGCAGTACTTC. It encodes CASSSGGLRDEQYF. The entire variable domain, with the rest obtained from reference TRBV7-9 and TRBJ2-7, is as follows: DTGVSQNPRHKITKRGQNVTFRCDPISEHNRLYWYRQTLGQGPEFLTYFQNEAQLEKSRLLSDRFSAERPKGSFSTLEIQRTEQGDSAMYLCASSSGGLRDEQYFGPGTRLTVT.

This chain links TRBV10-3 with TRBJ1-1, with 9 bases matching TRBD1. This CDR3 is built from 15 residues. After removal of 4 bases from V and 2 bases from J, the junction contained 5 bases not matched to a gene. Germline V gene sequence: CDR1 ENHRY, CDR2 SYGVKD. The CDR3 nucleotides are TGTGCCATCAGTGGGGGACAGGGCGGCAACACTGAAGCTTTCTTT. Translated, it gives CAISGGQGGNTEAFF.

The chain employs TRBV6-6 and TRBJ2-3, with no clear D. In germline, CDR1 is MNHNY, CDR2 SVGAGI (reference sequence). The CDR3 has 11 amino acids. Trimming took 4 bases from V and 3 from J, leaving 2 bases between them. The CDR3, as DNA: TGTGCCAGCAGTTGGACAGATACGCAGTATTTT. It encodes CASSWTDTQYF.

This clone was observed a single time. This sequence joins TRBV19 and TRBJ2-5, with D possibly being TRBD2 (6 bases). CDR3 length: 13 residues. CDR1 is LNHDA and CDR2 is SQIVND in the germline V gene (reference sequence). V dropped 3 bases and J dropped 4 bases, with 9 bases sitting between them. DNA of the CDR3: TGTGCCAGTAGTATGCGGGATTTAGAGACCCAGTACTTC. Translated: CASSMRDLETQYF.

The chain is built from TRBV4-2 and TRBJ2-5; 15 bases align to TRBD2. The CDR3 runs 16 residues. Germline V CDR1 and CDR2: LGHNA, YNFKEQ. V trimming: 4 bases; J trimming: 4 bases; junction bases outside the gene matches: 4. CDR3: CASSLTGLAGGETQYF. The CDR3 nucleotides read TGTGCCAGCAGCCTAACGGGACTAGCGGGGGGAGAGACCCAGTACTTC.

This clone was counted a few times. The chain uses TRBV18 and TRBJ1-6; no firm D call. CDR1 is KGHSH and CDR2 is LQKENI in the germline V gene. This CDR3 is built from 13 residues. V was cut by 3 bases and J by 7 bases, with 7 bases left in between. Here the CDR3 reads CASSPSQNSPLHF. CDR3 coding DNA: TGTGCCAGCTCACCGTCCCAAAATTCACCCCTCCACTTT.

The chain is built from TRBV11-2 and TRBJ2-1, with D possibly TRBD2 on 5 matching bases. Germline CDR1 is SGHAT and CDR2 is FQNNGV. Trimming pared 1 base from V and 12 bases from J, leaving 19 bases between. The CDR3 has 15 amino acids. The CDR3 spells CASSLGPSGYKAQFF. Here the CDR3 DNA reads TGTGCCAGCAGCTTAGGACCCTCGGGGTACAAGGCGCAGTTCTTC.

The chain links TRBV5-4 to TRBJ1-1; D possibly corresponds to TRBD1 (6 bases). V dropped 2 bases and J dropped 4 bases, with 15 bases sitting between them. The germline V gene encodes CDR1 SGHNT and CDR2 YYREEE (reference sequence). There are 15 residues in the CDR3. CDR3: CASSLGTLLGTEAFF. The CDR3 DNA reads as TGTGCCAGCAGCTTAGGGACACTCCTGGGCACTGAAGCTTTCTTT.

This chain joins TRBV7-2 and TRBJ1-1, with D possibly TRBD1 on 5 matching bases. Germline assignment: CDR1 SGHTA and CDR2 FQGNSA. The V gene lost 1 base and the J gene lost 5 bases, with 14 bases spanning the gap. The CDR3 sequence is 15 residues long. CDR3 amino acids: CASSLGFVRGTEAFF. CDR3 bases: TGTGCCAGCAGCTTAGGTTTTGTGAGGGGAACTGAAGCTTTCTTT.

This clone was observed once. The rearrangement links TRBV5-1 to TRBJ2-5; D ambiguous. Trimming pared 5 bases from V and 2 bases from J, leaving 10 bases between. This CDR3 comprises 13 residues. Germline CDR1 reads SGHRS; CDR2 reads YFSETQ. CDR3 nucleotide sequence: TGCGCCAGCAGTTTCCAGGTACAAGAGACCCAGTACTTC. Encoded protein: CASSFQVQETQYF.

The gene calls are TRBV6-6 and TRBJ2-7, with D maybe TRBD1 (5 bases). The CDR3 spans 13 residues. V was pared by 8 bases and J by 2 bases, with 13 bases between. Germline V CDR1 and CDR2: MNHNY, SVGAGI (reference sequence). The DNA of the CDR3 is TGTGCCAGCGGGGTGACAGCGACCTACGAGCAGTACTTC. The encoded protein is CASGVTATYEQYF.

This clone turned up a few times. The V and J genes are TRBV14 and TRBJ2-2; perhaps TRBD1 as D (6 bases). CDR1 SGHDN and CDR2 FVKESK come from the germline V gene. V was trimmed by 2 bases and J by 4 bases, leaving 14 bases between them. This CDR3 has 16 amino acids. CDR3 amino acids: CASSQFLGGSTGELFF. CDR3 in DNA: TGTGCCAGCAGCCAATTTCTAGGGGGATCCACCGGGGAGCTGTTTTTT. Combining the CDR3 with reference TRBV14 and TRBJ2-2 gives the whole variable domain EAGVTQFPSHSVIEKGQTVTLRCDPISGHDNLYWYRRVMGKEIKFLLHFVKESKQDESGMPNNRFLAERTGGTYSTLKVQPAELEDSGVYFCASSQFLGGSTGELFFGEGSRLTVL.

The V and J genes are TRBV6-4 and TRBJ2-5, with 16 positions matching TRBD2. V trimming: 6 bases; J trimming: 3 bases; junction bases outside the gene matches: 1. The CDR3 loop spans 15 amino acids. Looked up from germline, CDR1 is MRHNA and CDR2 is SNTAGT. The CDR3 DNA is TGTGCCAGCAGAGGGACTAGCGGGGGGGAAGAGACCCAGTACTTC. This sequence encodes CASRGTSGGEETQYF.

On this clone: The junction departs from germline at one end; a sequencing error may be responsible. The chain employs TRBV7-3 and TRBJ1-1; D is uncertain. The CDR3 is made up of 13 amino acids. Germline loops: CDR1 SGHTA, CDR2 FQGTGA. The CDR3 sequence is CASSVTRVAEAFF. The CDR3 nucleotides read TGTGCCAGCAGCGTAACTAGGGTCGCCGAAGCTTTCTTT.

The genes are TRBV9 and TRBJ2-7; TRBD2 matches 7 bases. The V and J ends lost 2 bases and 3 bases, in that order; junction bases with no gene match: 8. The CDR3 length is 15 residues. The V gene's germline CDR1 is SGDLS and CDR2 YYNGEE. CDR3 DNA sequence: TGTGCCAGCAGCGTGGGAGGGTATCCCAGCTACGAGCAGTACTTC. Its protein product is CASSVGGYPSYEQYF. Using reference TRBV9 and TRBJ2-7 for the parts outside the CDR3, the full variable domain is DSGVTQTPKHLITATGQRVTLRCSPRSGDLSVYWYQQSLDQGLQFLIQYYNGEERAKGNILERFSAQQFPDLHSELNLSSLELGDSALYFCASSVGGYPSYEQYFGPGTRLTVT.